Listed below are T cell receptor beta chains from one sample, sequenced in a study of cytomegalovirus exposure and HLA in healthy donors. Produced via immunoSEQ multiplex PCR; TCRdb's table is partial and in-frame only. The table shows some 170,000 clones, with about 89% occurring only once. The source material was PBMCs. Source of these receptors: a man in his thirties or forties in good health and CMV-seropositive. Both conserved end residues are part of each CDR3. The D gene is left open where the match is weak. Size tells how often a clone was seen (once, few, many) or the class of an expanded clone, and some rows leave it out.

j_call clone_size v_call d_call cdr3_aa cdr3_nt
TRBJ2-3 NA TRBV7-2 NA CASSLVLETDTQYF TGTGCCAGCAGCTTAGTCCTAGAAACAGATACGCAGTATTTT
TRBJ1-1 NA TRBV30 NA CAWSAPYGPTEAFF TGTGCCTGGAGTGCTCCTTATGGGCCGACTGAAGCTTTCTTT
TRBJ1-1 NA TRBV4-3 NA CASSPSWQGATEAFF TGCGCCAGCAGCCCATCATGGCAGGGCGCGACTGAAGCTTTCTTT
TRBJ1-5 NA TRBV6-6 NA CASSIGAQPQHF TGTGCCAGCAGTATTGGGGCCCAGCCCCAGCATTTT
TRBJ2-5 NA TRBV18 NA CASSRQQETQYF TGTGCCAGCTCAAGACAGCAAGAGACCCAGTACTTC
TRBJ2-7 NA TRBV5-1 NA CASSLAADSNIMEQYF TGCGCCAGCAGCTTGGCCGCGGACAGTAATATTATGGAGCAGTACTTC
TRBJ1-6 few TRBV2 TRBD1 CASSYRGPSYNSPLHF TGTGCCAGCAGTTACAGGGGGCCATCCTATAATTCACCCCTCCACTTT
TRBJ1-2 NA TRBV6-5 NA CASSYLKQGKGYTF TGTGCCAGCAGTTACCTTAAACAGGGTAAAGGCTACACCTTC
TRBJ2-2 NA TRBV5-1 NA CASSLYGTENTGELFF TGCGCCAGCAGCTTGTATGGGACGGAGAACACCGGGGAGCTGTTTTTT
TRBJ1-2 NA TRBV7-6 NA CASSTQGMGGYTF TGTGCCAGCAGCACTCAGGGTATGGGTGGCTACACCTTC
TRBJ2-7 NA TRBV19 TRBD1 CASSPGQGGYEQYF TGTGCCAGTAGTCCGGGACAGGGCGGCTACGAGCAGTACTTC
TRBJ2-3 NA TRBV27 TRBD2 CASIRRGLASGTDTQYF TGTGCCAGCATTCGAAGGGGACTAGCGTCGGGCACAGATACGCAGTATTTT
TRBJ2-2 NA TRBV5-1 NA CASSLGIQGGNTGELFF TGCGCCAGCAGCTTGGGGATACAGGGTGGAAACACCGGGGAGCTGTTTTTT
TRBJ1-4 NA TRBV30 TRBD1 CVDRVMMGATNEKLFF TGTGTCGACAGGGTCATGATGGGTGCAACTAATGAAAAACTGTTTTTT
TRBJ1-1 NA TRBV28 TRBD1 CASSQQGAEAFF TGTGCCAGCAGTCAACAGGGGGCTGAAGCTTTCTTT
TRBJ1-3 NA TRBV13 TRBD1 CASSLDRSSGNTIYF TGTGCCAGCAGCCTGGACAGGTCCTCTGGAAACACCATATATTTT
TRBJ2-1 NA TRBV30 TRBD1 CAWSRDRVSHEQFF TGTGCCTGGAGCCGGGACAGGGTATCCCATGAGCAGTTCTTC
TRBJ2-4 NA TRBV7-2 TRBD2 CASSSTSGYSSIQYF TGTGCCAGCAGCTCGACTAGCGGGTACTCGAGCATTCAGTACTTC
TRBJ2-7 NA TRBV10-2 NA CASTTGGLGGEQYF TGCGCCAGCACTACCGGGGGCTTAGGGGGCGAGCAGTACTTC
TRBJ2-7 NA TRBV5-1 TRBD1 CASSNRQGGYEQYF TGCGCCAGCAGTAATCGACAGGGGGGCTACGAGCAGTACTTC